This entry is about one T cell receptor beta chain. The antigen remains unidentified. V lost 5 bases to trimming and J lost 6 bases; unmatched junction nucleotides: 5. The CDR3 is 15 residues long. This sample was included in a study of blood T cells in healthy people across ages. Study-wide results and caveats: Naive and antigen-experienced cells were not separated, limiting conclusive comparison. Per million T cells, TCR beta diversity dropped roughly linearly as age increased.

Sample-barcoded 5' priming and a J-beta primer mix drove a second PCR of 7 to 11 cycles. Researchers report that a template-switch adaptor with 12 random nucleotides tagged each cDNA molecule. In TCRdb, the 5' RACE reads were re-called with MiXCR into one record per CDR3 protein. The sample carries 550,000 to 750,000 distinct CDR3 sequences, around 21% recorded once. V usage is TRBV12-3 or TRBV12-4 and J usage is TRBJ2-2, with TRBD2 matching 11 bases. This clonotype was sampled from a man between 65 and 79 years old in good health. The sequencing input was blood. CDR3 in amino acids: CASSPRTSGSGELFF. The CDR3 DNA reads TGTGCCAGCAGTCCACGGACTAGCGGGTCCGGGGAGCTGTTTTTT.